This TCR beta chain was documented in a study of T cells in Graves' hyperthyroidism and ophthalmopathy. The overall study: Peripheral blood was collected at initial diagnosis, before any treatment. Study-wide results and limits: The blood repertoire included most of the expanded thyroid clonotypes above 0.001.

This CDR3 spans 16 amino acids. The ends lost 5 bases at V and 2 bases at J; junction bases unmatched: 5. The germline V gene has CDR1 SGHNT and CDR2 YENEEA. Amplification targeted TCR beta CDR3 regions from RNA transcripts. HTBI primers were employed in a first-round RT-PCR of the TCR CDR3. One entry per CDR3 protein results from TCRdb running MiXCR on the multiplex PCR reads. The data hold some 740,000 distinct CDR3 sequences, with around 15% observed a single time. Together with thyroid ultrasound, orbital computed tomography, serum thyroxine and TRAb, clinical symptoms were used for diagnoses. Source material for PBMCs was about 10 ml fresh peripheral blood. This clonotype was counted many times. Its antigen is not known.

The rearrangement links TRBV11-3 to TRBJ2-3; TRBD2 aligns across 12 bases. Input material: blood. The clonotype originates from a woman between 18 and 29 years old with Graves' hyperthyroidism. In DNA form, the CDR3 reads TGTGCCAGCAGCCTTCGACTAGCGGGGGACACAGATACGCAGTATTTT. The encoded protein is CASSLRLAGDTDTQYF.